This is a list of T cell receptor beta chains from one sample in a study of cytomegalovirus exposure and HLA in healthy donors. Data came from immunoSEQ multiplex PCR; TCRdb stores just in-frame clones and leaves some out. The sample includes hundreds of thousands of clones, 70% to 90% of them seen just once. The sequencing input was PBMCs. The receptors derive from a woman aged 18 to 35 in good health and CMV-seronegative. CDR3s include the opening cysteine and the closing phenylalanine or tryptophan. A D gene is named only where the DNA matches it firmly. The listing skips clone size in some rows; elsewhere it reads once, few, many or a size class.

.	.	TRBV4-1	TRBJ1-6	TGCGCCAGCAGCCAAGACAGCGGGTTTAGCAATAATTCACCCCTCCACTTT	CASSQDSGFSNNSPLHF
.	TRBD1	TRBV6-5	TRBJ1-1	TGTGCCAGCAGTTACGGGGACAGTCTTCTGAACACTGAAGCTTTCTTT	CASSYGDSLLNTEAFF
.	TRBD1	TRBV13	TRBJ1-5	TGTGCCAGCAGCCCCAGGGACAGGGCTCAGCCCCAGCATTTT	CASSPRDRAQPQHF
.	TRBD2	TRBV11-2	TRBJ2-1	TGTGCCAGCATAGAGACTAGCGGCTACAATGAGCAGTTCTTC	CASIETSGYNEQFF
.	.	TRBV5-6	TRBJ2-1	TGTGCCAGCAGCTTTGGGCACAGCTCCTACAATGAGCAGTTCTTC	CASSFGHSSYNEQFF
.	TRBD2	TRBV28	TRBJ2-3	TGTGCCAGCAGTTCGACTAGCGGGATGATTACTAGCACAGATACGCAGTATTTT	CASSSTSGMITSTDTQYF
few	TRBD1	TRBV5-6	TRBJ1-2	TGTGCCAGCAGCTGGGACAGGGTAAACTATGGCTACACCTTC	CASSWDRVNYGYTF
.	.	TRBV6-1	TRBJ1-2	TGTGCCAGCAGAGGATTTGAGACAGGCCCTGACACCTTC	CASRGFETGPDTF
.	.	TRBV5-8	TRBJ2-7	TGTGTCGGGGGAGTGTACGAGCAGTACTTC	CVGGVYEQYF
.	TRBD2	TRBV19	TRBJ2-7	TGTGCCAGTAGTATGGGGCTAGCGGGTTCCTACGAGCAGTACTTC	CASSMGLAGSYEQYF
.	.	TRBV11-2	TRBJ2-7	TGTGCCAGCAGCTTATACAGGGACTCCTACGAGCAGTACTTC	CASSLYRDSYEQYF
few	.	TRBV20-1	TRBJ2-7	TGCAGTGCTAGGAGGGGGGGCGAGCAGTACTTC	CSARRGGEQYF
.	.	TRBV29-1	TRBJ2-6	TGCAGCGTTCCCGGCTCTGGGGCCAACGTCCTGACTTTC	CSVPGSGANVLTF
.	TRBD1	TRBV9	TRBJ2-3	TGTGCCAGCAGTGAAACAGGGGGCGCGGGCACAGATACGCAGTATTTT	CASSETGGAGTDTQYF
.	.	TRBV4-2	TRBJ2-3	TGTGCCAGCAGCCTCGGGACTGGAGGCACAGATACGCAGTATTTT	CASSLGTGGTDTQYF
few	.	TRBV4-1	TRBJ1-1	TGCGCCAGCAGCCCCGCGGACAGCTCGAACACTGAAGCTTTCTTT	CASSPADSSNTEAFF
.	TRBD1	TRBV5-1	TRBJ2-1	TGCGCCAGCAGGTCGGGACAGGGGATTAACTACAATGAGCAGTTCTTC	CASRSGQGINYNEQFF
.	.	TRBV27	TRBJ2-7	TGTGCCAGCAGTTTACGGGGTACCTACGAGCAGTACTTC	CASSLRGTYEQYF
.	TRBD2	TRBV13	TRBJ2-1	TGTGCCAGCAGCTTACAGCGGGAGATGTATGAGCAGTTCTTC	CASSLQREMYEQFF
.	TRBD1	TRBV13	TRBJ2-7	TGTGCCAGCAGCATCGGGACAGGGGCCTACGAGCAGTACTTC	CASSIGTGAYEQYF
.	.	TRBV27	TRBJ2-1	TGTGCCAGCAGTTTATGGGCCGGGAACTACAATGAGCAGTTCTTC	CASSLWAGNYNEQFF
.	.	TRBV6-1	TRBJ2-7	TGTGCCAGCAGTGAAGATGGGCGCGAGCAGTACTTC	CASSEDGREQYF
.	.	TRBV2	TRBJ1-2	TGTGCCAGCAGTGAGGAGGGGCGCTCCTATGGCTACACCTTC	CASSEEGRSYGYTF
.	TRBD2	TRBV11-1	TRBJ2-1	TGTGCCAGCAGCGGCTCGGGACTAGCGTCCTACAATGAGCAGTTCTTC	CASSGSGLASYNEQFF
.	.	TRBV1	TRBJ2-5	TGCACCAGCCCAGGGGCGGGAGGGCCGGAAGAGACCCAGTACTTC	CTSPGAGGPEETQYF
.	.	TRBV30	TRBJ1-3	TGTGCCTGGAGTGTCCGCCCAACGGGGGGAAACACCATATATTTT	CAWSVRPTGGNTIYF
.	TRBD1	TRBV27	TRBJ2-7	TGTGCCAGTGTAGGGACAGCCTCCCGAGGAGACTACGAGCAGTACTTC	CASVGTASRGDYEQYF
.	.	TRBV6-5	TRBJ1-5	TGTGCCAGCAGTCCCCAGAGGAATCAGCCCCAGCATTTT	CASSPQRNQPQHF
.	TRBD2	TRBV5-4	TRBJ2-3	TGTGCCAGCAGCTCGGGACTAGCGGGGGCCCCACGCTGGTATTTT	CASSSGLAGAPRWYF
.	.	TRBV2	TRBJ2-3	TGTGCCAGCAGCCCGGGAACAGATACGCAGTATTTT	CASSPGTDTQYF
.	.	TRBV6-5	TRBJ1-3	TGTGCCAGCAGTTACTCTTTAGCAGCTGGAAACACCATATATTTT	CASSYSLAAGNTIYF
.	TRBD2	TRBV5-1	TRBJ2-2	TGCGCCAGCAGTGAAATTCCGTTTGGGGGACTAGCGTCCCCCGGGGAGCTGTTTTTT	CASSEIPFGGLASPGELFF
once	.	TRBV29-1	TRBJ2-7	TGCAGCGTTGAAGACCACTTTTCCTACGAGCAGTACTTC	CSVEDHFSYEQYF
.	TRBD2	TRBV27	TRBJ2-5	TGTGCCAGCAGTTTTGCAAGTAGCGGGGGGAGGGAGACCCAGTACTTC	CASSFASSGGRETQYF
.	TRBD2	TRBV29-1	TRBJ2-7	TGCAGCGTGATGGGCGGGAGAGAATTCTACGAGCAGTACTTC	CSVMGGREFYEQYF
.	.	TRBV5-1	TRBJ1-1	TGCGCCAGCAGTCCAAACACTGAAGCTTTCTTT	CASSPNTEAFF
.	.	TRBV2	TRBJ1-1	TGTGCCAGCCTTAGAGGGAACACTGAAGCTTTCTTT	CASLRGNTEAFF
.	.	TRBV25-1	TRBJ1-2	TGTGCCAGCAGTGATTGGGGCCGCATCTATGGCTACACCTTC	CASSDWGRIYGYTF
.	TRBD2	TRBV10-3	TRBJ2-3	TGTGCCATCAGTGACCAATGGACTAGCGGGGAGTGGTCAGATACGCAGTATTTT	CAISDQWTSGEWSDTQYF